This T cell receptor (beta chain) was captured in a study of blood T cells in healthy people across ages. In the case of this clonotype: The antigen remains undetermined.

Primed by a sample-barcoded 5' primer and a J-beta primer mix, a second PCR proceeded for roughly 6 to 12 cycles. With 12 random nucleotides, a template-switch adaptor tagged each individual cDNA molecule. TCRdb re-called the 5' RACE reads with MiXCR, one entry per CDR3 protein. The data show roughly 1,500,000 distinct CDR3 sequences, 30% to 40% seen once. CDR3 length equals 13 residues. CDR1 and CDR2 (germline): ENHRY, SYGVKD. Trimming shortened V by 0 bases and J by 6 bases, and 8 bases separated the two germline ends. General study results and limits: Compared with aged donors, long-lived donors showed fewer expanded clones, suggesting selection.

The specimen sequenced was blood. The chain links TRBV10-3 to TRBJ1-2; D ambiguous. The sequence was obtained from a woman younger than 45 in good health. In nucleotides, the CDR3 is TGTGCCATCAGTGAGTCTGGGGAACATGGCTACACCTTC. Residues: CAISESGEHGYTF.